A selection of T cell receptor beta chains follows, all from one sample in a study of cytomegalovirus exposure and HLA in healthy donors. Method: immunoSEQ multiplex PCR; TCRdb's copy keeps in-frame clones and lacks some. The sample has 110,000 to 150,000 clones, 80% seen once. The material sequenced was PBMCs. These receptors all stem from a man in his forties in good health and CMV-seropositive. Both conserved end residues are part of each CDR3. D genes are given only for firm matches. Clone size is shown for a subset of rows, as once, few, many or a class of expanded clone.

V gene	D gene	J gene	clone size	CDR3 DNA	CDR3 protein
TRBV4-3	TRBD2	TRBJ2-3	NA	TGCGCCAGCAGCCAACGACCTTGGACTAGCGGGAGGGCCGACGCAGATACGCAGTATTTT	CASSQRPWTSGRADADTQYF
TRBV7-2	TRBD2	TRBJ2-7	NA	TGTGCCAGCAGCTTAGGGACTAGTCTAGAGGAGCAGTACTTC	CASSLGTSLEEQYF
TRBV27	NA	TRBJ2-7	few	TGTGCCAGCACCCCTTCCTGGGGGGAGGCAATGTCCTACGAGCAGTACTTC	CASTPSWGEAMSYEQYF
TRBV27	TRBD1	TRBJ1-2	NA	TGTGCCAGCAGTTTAGTATCAGGGGGCGACTATGGCTACACCTTC	CASSLVSGGDYGYTF
TRBV9	TRBD1	TRBJ2-3	NA	TGTGCCAGCAGCGCGACAGGGGGCTTAGATACGCAGTATTTT	CASSATGGLDTQYF
TRBV7-9	NA	TRBJ2-7	NA	TGTGCCAGCAGCTTAGACGCGTCTACCCCCTACGAGCAGTACTTC	CASSLDASTPYEQYF
TRBV19	NA	TRBJ2-1	NA	TGTGCCAGTAGTATAGTTACAGGTCCCTACAATGAGCAGTTCTTC	CASSIVTGPYNEQFF
TRBV19	NA	TRBJ2-5	NA	TGTGCCAGTAGGAGGGAGACCCAGTACTTC	CASRRETQYF
TRBV4-3	TRBD1	TRBJ2-1	once	TGCGCCAGCAGCCAAGATGGCACAGGGGGTTACAATGAGCAGTTCTTC	CASSQDGTGGYNEQFF
TRBV7-2	TRBD2	TRBJ2-7	NA	TGTGCCAGCAGCCAAGGGAGGGGTCCCTACGAGCAGTACTTC	CASSQGRGPYEQYF
TRBV18	NA	TRBJ2-5	few	TGTGCCAGCTCACCAAGGGGGATCCAAGAGACCCAGTACTTC	CASSPRGIQETQYF
TRBV2	TRBD1	TRBJ1-2	NA	TGTGCCAGCAAACCGGGACAGGGGGCTGACTATGGCTACACCTTC	CASKPGQGADYGYTF
TRBV2	NA	TRBJ2-7	NA	TGTGCCAGCAGTGAGCTATTCGGGGTCCCCTACGAGCAGTACTTC	CASSELFGVPYEQYF
TRBV4-1	TRBD2	TRBJ2-1	NA	TGCGCCAGCAGCCAAGTGCGCGGGAGGAACTACAATGAGCAGTTCTTC	CASSQVRGRNYNEQFF
TRBV5-1	NA	TRBJ1-1	NA	TGCGCCAGCAGCTTGGATACGGGAAACACTGAAGCTTTCTTT	CASSLDTGNTEAFF
TRBV6-1	TRBD1	TRBJ1-2	NA	TGTGCCAGCACCGGGACAGGGGTAGGGGGCTACACCTTC	CASTGTGVGGYTF
TRBV6-5	TRBD1	TRBJ1-1	NA	TGTGCCAGCAGTGAGAGAGACAGGGGGTATGAAGCTTTCTTT	CASSERDRGYEAFF
TRBV7-2	NA	TRBJ2-1	NA	TGTGCCAGCAGCTTAAGTTTTGCGGGCGGGGACAATGAGCAGTTCTTC	CASSLSFAGGDNEQFF
TRBV10-1	NA	TRBJ1-2	NA	TGCGCCAGCAGGACTCAAGCTAACTATGGCTACACCTTC	CASRTQANYGYTF
TRBV18	NA	TRBJ1-1	NA	TGTGCCAGCTCACCCCTCGACGGCAGGGCGAACACTGAAGCTTTCTTT	CASSPLDGRANTEAFF
TRBV5-5	NA	TRBJ1-1	few	TGTGCCAGCAGACTCGACAGTTACACTGAAGCTTTCTTT	CASRLDSYTEAFF
TRBV5-6	NA	TRBJ2-6	NA	TGTGCCAGCACCCCAGGGGCCTCCAACGTCCTGACTTTC	CASTPGASNVLTF
TRBV28	TRBD1	TRBJ1-4	NA	TGTGCCAGCAGTTTGGGGACAGGGACTGAAAAACTGTTTTTT	CASSLGTGTEKLFF
TRBV5-8	NA	TRBJ2-5	once	TGTGCCAGCAGCTTGGGATCGGGGAGGAAGAACCAAGAGACCCAGTACTTC	CASSLGSGRKNQETQYF
TRBV19	NA	TRBJ1-4	NA	TGTGCCAGTAGTTACGCCGGGGAAAAACTGTTTTTT	CASSYAGEKLFF
TRBV7-9	TRBD2	TRBJ2-7	NA	TGTGCCAGCAGCGCGGGGGGCTACGAGCAGTACTTC	CASSAGGYEQYF
TRBV27	NA	TRBJ2-7	NA	TGTGCCAGCTCTCAGGGCGCACGGTACGAGCAGTACTTC	CASSQGARYEQYF
TRBV11-2	NA	TRBJ1-1	few	TGTGCCAGCAGCTTAGTGGGAGGGGTGGGGACTGAAGCTTTCTTT	CASSLVGGVGTEAFF
TRBV7-2	NA	TRBJ2-6	once	TGTGCCAGCAGCTTACAGGAATCTGGGGCCAACGTCCTGACTTTC	CASSLQESGANVLTF
TRBV6-1	NA	TRBJ2-7	NA	TGTGCCAGCAGTGCGTATTACGAGCGGTACTTC	CASSAYYERYF
TRBV2	TRBD1	TRBJ1-4	NA	TGTGCCAGCACTCGGACAGGGGGGGGGAATGAAAAACTGTTTTTT	CASTRTGGGNEKLFF
TRBV5-1	TRBD2	TRBJ2-7	NA	TGCGCCAGCAGCGAACCGGGGGGTTACGAGCAGTACTTC	CASSEPGGYEQYF
TRBV28	TRBD1	TRBJ2-7	NA	TGTGCCAGCAGTTTTTTTCAGGGACAGGGGGTCCTCGAGCAGTACTTC	CASSFFQGQGVLEQYF
TRBV2	TRBD1	TRBJ2-1	few	TGTGCCAGCAGTGATCTTCGACAGGGTAATGAGCAGTTCTTC	CASSDLRQGNEQFF
TRBV7-6	NA	TRBJ1-5	NA	TGTGCCAGCAGCCCCATATCGGGTTTTAATCAGCCCCAGCATTTT	CASSPISGFNQPQHF
TRBV2	TRBD1	TRBJ1-2	NA	TGTGCCAGCAGGGGACAGGGCCGGGGCTATGGCTACACCTTC	CASRGQGRGYGYTF
TRBV28	NA	TRBJ2-2	NA	TGTGCCAGCAGTTTATCGTTAGCCAGCTTCCCCGCGAACACCGGGGAGCTGTTTTTT	CASSLSLASFPANTGELFF
TRBV5-1	TRBD2	TRBJ2-7	NA	TGCGCCAGCAGCACAGGACTAGCGGGGGATGCCGAGCAGTACTTC	CASSTGLAGDAEQYF
TRBV2	TRBD1	TRBJ2-4	NA	TGTGCCAGCAGGCCCGCAGGGGGCGTTGGAAACATTCAGTACTTC	CASRPAGGVGNIQYF
TRBV5-1	TRBD2	TRBJ2-1	NA	TGCGCCAGCAGCCCTGGACTAGCGGGCCAGGTTCACAATGAGCAGTTCTTC	CASSPGLAGQVHNEQFF
TRBV5-6	NA	TRBJ2-1	NA	TGTGCCAGCAGCTTGGGACAGAGCTCATACAATGAGCAGTTCTTC	CASSLGQSSYNEQFF
TRBV6-5	NA	TRBJ1-4	NA	TGTGCCAGCAGTTACGGGAGTCAGCCCGGGGAAAAACTGTTTTTT	CASSYGSQPGEKLFF
TRBV13	TRBD1	TRBJ1-6	NA	TGTGCCAGCAGCTTAGGGGGACAGGGGTATTCACCCCTCCACTTT	CASSLGGQGYSPLHF
TRBV7-9	NA	TRBJ2-3	NA	TGTGCCAGCAGCCCGGCGCGGGGAGTCTCAGATACGCAGTATTTT	CASSPARGVSDTQYF
TRBV4-1	NA	TRBJ1-2	NA	TGCGCCAGCAGCCAAGTGAGTCCGGCAGGGGACTATGGCTACACCTTC	CASSQVSPAGDYGYTF
TRBV7-9	TRBD1	TRBJ1-2	NA	TGTGCCAGCAGCTGGGGACAGGGGGACTATGGCTACACCTTC	CASSWGQGDYGYTF